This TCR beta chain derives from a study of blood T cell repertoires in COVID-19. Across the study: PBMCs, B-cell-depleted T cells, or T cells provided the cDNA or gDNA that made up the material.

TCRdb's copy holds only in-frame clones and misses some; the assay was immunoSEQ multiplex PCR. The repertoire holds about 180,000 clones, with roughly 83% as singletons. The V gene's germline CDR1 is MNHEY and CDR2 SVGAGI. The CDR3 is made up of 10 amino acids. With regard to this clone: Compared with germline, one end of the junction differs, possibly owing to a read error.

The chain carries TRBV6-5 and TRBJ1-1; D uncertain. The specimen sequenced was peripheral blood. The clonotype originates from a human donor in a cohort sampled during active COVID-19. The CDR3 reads CASMYTEAFF. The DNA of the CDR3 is TGTGCCAGCATGTACACGGAAGCTTTCTTT.